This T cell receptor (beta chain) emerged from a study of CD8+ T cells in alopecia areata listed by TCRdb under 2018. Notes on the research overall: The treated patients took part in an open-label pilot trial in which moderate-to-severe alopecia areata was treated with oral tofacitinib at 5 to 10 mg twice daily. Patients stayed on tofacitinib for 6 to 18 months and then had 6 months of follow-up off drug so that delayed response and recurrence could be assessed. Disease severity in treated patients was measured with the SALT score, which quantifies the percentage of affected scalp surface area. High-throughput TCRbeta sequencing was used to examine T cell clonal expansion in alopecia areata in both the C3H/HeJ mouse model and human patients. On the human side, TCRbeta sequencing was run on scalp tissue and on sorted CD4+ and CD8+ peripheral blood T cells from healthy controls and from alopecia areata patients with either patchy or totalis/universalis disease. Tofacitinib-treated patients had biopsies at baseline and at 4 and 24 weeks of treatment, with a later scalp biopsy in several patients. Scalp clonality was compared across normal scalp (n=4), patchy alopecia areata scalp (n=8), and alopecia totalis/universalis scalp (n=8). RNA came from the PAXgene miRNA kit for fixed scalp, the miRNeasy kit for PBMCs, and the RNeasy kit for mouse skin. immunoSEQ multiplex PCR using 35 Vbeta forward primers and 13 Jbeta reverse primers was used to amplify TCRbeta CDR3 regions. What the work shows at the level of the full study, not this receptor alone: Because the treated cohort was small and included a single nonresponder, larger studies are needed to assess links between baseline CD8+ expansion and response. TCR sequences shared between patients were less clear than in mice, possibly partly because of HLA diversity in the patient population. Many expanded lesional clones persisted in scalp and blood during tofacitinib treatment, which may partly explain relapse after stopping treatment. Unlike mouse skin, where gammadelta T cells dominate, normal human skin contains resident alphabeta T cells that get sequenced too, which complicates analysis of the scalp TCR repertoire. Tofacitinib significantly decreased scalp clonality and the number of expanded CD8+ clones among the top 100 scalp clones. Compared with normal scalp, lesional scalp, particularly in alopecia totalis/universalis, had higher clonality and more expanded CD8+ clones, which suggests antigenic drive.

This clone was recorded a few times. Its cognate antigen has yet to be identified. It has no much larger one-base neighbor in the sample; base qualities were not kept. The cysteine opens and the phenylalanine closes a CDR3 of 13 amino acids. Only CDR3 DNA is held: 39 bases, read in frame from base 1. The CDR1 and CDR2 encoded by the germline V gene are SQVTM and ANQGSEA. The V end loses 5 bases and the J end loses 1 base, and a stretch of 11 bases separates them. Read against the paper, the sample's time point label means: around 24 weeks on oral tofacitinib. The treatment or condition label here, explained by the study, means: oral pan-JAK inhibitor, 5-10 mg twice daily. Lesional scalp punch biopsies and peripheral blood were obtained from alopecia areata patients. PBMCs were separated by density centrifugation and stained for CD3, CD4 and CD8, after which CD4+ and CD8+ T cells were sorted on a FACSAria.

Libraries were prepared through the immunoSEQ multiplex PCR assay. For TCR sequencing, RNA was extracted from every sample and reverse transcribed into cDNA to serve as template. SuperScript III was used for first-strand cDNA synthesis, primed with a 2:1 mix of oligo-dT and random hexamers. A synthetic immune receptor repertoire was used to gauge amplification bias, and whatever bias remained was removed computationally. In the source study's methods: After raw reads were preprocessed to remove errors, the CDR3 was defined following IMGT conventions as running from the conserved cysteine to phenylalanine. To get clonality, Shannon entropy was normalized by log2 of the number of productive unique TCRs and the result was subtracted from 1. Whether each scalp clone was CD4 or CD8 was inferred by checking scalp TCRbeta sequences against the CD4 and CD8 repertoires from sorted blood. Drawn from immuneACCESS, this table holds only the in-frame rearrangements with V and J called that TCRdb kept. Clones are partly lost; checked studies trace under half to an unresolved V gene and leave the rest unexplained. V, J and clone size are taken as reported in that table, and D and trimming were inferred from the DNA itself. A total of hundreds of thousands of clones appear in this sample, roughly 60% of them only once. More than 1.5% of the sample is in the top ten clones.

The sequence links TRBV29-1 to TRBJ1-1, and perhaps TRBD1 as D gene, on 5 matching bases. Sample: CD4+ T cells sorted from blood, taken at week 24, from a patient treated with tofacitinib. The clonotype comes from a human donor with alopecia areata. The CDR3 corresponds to CSVPTDGNTEAFF. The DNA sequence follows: TGCAGCGTTCCGACAGATGGGAACACTGAAGCTTTCTTT.